This note documents a single T cell receptor (beta chain) sequence. Only in-frame clones appear in the TCRdb table, and some are missing; sequencing was by immunoSEQ multiplex PCR. The sample contains 250,000 to 400,000 clones, 85% to 90% of which appear only once. Trimming took off 6 bases at V and 0 bases at J, with 8 bases between the two ends. Per the germline V gene, CDR1 is MDHEN and CDR2 is SYDVKM. The length of the CDR3 is 13 residues. This record belongs to a study of blood T cell repertoires in COVID-19. The chain links TRBV28 to TRBJ1-2; D gene unclear. The source material was peripheral blood. This receptor was obtained from a woman aged 30 to 39 with COVID-19, enrolled during active disease. CDR3 sequence: CASRGGSNYGYTF. Written as DNA, the CDR3 is TGTGCCAGCAGGGGAGGGTCTAACTATGGCTACACCTTC.